Below are 10 T cell receptor beta chains sequenced from a single sample in a study of blood T cells in healthy people across ages. For the second PCR, which ran for about 6 to 11 cycles, a sample-barcoded 5' primer and a J-beta primer mix were used. TCRdb fed the 5' RACE reads into MiXCR, producing one record per CDR3 protein. The data hold approximately 1.5 million distinct CDR3 sequences, with approximately 42% observed a single time. Sequences were obtained from blood. These TCRs come from a woman aged 18-30 years in good health.

The J gene is TRBJ2-7, the V gene TRBV7-9; TRBD1 or TRBD2 may be the D gene (7 bases each). The J call is doubtful: the DNA matches TRBJ2-5 better. This CDR3 has 14 residues. CDR1 and CDR2 (germline): SEHNR, FQNEAQ (reference sequence). CDR3 residues: CASSEFQGGETQYF. The CDR3 DNA reads as TGTGCCAGCAGCGAGTTTCAGGGGGGGGAGACCCAGTACTTC.

The chain employs TRBV20-1 and TRBJ2-4; 12 bases are shared with TRBD2. V lost 6 bases, J lost 0 bases, and 3 bases stayed unmatched. CDR3 length equals 15 residues. CDR1 is DFQATT and CDR2 is SNEGSKA in the germline V gene (reference sequence). In nucleotides, the CDR3 is TGCAGTGCGAGACTAGCGGGGGTAGCCAAAAACATTCAGTACTTC. Translating it yields CSARLAGVAKNIQYF.

The chain uses TRBV5-1 and TRBJ2-1; 10 bases fit TRBD2. The J call is doubtful: the DNA matches TRBJ2-7 better. CDR1 is SGHRS, CDR2 YFSETQ, per germline. The CDR3 has 18 residues. CDR3: CASSPNSGGASSYNEQYF. For the CDR3, the DNA is TGCGCCAGCAGCCCCAACAGCGGGGGGGCAAGCTCCTACAATGAGCAGTACTTC.

This clonotype was observed a handful of times. The chain combines TRBV6-2 or TRBV6-3 with TRBJ2-7, with D perhaps matching TRBD1 (6 bases). From germline, CDR1 is MNHEY and CDR2 SVGEGT. Deletions cut 5 bases from V and 3 bases from J, with 11 bases between. The CDR3 has 13 amino acids. CDR3 DNA sequence: TGTGCCAGCAGTGTTCAGGGGAACTACGAGCAGTACTTC. This encodes CASSVQGNYEQYF.

The J gene is TRBJ1-5, the V gene TRBV2, with 9 bases aligning to TRBD1. The CDR3 totals 15 residues. Germline assignment: CDR1 SNHLY and CDR2 FYNNEI. With 7 bases clipped from V and 5 bases from J, the junction kept 9 bases outside the gene matches. CDR3 bases: TGTGCCAGCACCTTAGGGACAGGGTACGATCAGCCCCAGCATTTT. Protein: CASTLGTGYDQPQHF.

This clonotype was recorded once. The chain has TRBV12-3 or TRBV12-4 and TRBJ1-2; 8 bases line up with TRBD1. The CDR3 sequence is 14 residues long. J lost 4 bases, V lost 4 bases, and 5 bases had no gene match. The CDR3 region is CASSSRGRGYGYTF. The CDR3 region has the DNA TGTGCCAGCAGTTCCAGGGGGCGAGGCTATGGCTACACCTTC.

The V gene is TRBV7-9, the J gene TRBJ1-6, with TRBD1 as a possible D gene (5 bases). CDR1 is SEHNR, CDR2 FQNEAQ, per germline (reference sequence). The CDR3 is 14 amino acids. Trimming took 3 bases from V and 8 from J, leaving 11 bases between them. In DNA, the CDR3 is TGTGCCAGCAGCTTGGACACGGATCATTCACCCCTCCACTTT. It specifies CASSLDTDHSPLHF.

The chain uses TRBV6-2 or TRBV6-3 and TRBJ1-1, with TRBD1 as a possible D gene (5 bases). Trimming removed 9 bases at V and 4 bases at J, with 18 bases between. CDR3 size: 14 residues. The germline V gene encodes CDR1 MNHEY and CDR2 SVGEGT. DNA of the CDR3: TGTGCCAGTCGCACGGGGGGGGTCGGCACTGAAGCTTTCTTT. Translating gives CASRTGGVGTEAFF.

This clonotype has just a few counts. This chain joins TRBV27 and TRBJ1-2; no firm D call. The CDR3 runs to 15 residues. Deletions cut 4 bases from V and 8 bases from J, with 20 bases between. The germline gives CDR1 MNHEY, CDR2 SMNVEV (reference sequence). The CDR3 loop is CASSSITGIGWGYTF. In DNA form, the CDR3 reads TGTGCCAGCAGTTCTATCACCGGTATAGGTTGGGGCTACACCTTC.

This clonotype came up a few times. In nucleotides, the CDR3 is TGTGCCACCAGCAGAGACAGGGTTCAAGAGACCCAGTACTTC. Residues: CATSRDRVQETQYF. The rearrangement links TRBV15 to TRBJ2-5; the D gene is possibly TRBD1 (5 bases). This CDR3 spans 14 amino acids. Per the germline V gene, CDR1 is LNHNV and CDR2 is YYDKDF (reference sequence). Trimming shortened V by 0 bases and J by 2 bases, and 7 bases separated the two germline ends.